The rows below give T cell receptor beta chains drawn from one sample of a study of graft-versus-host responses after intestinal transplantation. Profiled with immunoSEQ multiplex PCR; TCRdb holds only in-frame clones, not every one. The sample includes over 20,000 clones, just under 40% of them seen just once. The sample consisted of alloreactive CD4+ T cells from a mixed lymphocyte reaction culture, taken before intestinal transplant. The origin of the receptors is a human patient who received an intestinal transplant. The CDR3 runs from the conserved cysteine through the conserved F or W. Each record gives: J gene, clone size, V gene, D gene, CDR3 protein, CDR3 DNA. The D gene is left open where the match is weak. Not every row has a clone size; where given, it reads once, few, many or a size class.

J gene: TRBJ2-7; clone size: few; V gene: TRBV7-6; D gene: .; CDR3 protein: CASSLAETYEQYF; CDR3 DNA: TGTGCCAGCAGCTTAGCGGAGACCTACGAGCAGTACTTC
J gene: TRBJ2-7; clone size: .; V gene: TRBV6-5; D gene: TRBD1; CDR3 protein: CASRRDRGGEQYF; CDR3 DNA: TGTGCCAGCAGACGGGACAGGGGTGGCGAGCAGTACTTC
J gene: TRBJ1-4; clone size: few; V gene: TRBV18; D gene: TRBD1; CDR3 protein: CASSPRDSANEKLFF; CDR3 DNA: TGTGCCAGCTCACCTCGGGACAGTGCGAATGAAAAACTGTTTTTT
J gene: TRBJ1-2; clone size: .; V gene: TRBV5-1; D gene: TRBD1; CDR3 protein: CASSKDDRGYGYTF; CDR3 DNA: TGCGCCAGCAGCAAAGACGACAGGGGCTATGGCTACACCTTC
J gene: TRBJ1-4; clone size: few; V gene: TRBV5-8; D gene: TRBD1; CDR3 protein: CASSRRTGTGNEKLFF; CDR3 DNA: TGTGCCAGCAGCCGACGCACCGGGACAGGGAATGAAAAACTGTTTTTT
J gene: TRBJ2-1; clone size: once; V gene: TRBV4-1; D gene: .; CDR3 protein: CASSQGAGPSSYNEQFF; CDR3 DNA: TGCGCCAGCAGCCAAGGCGCGGGCCCGAGCTCCTACAATGAGCAGTTCTTC
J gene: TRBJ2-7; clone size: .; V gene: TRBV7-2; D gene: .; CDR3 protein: CASSVLTGFTYEQYF; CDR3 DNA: TGTGCCAGCAGCGTTCTGACAGGCTTTACCTACGAGCAGTACTTC
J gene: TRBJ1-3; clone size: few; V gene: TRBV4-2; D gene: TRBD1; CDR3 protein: CASSLWQGAYGNTIYF; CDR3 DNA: TGTGCCAGCAGCCTTTGGCAGGGGGCGTACGGAAACACCATATATTTT
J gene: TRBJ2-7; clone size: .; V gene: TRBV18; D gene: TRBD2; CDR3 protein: CASSPPLATGEQYF; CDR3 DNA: TGTGCCAGCTCACCACCACTAGCGACGGGCGAGCAGTACTTC
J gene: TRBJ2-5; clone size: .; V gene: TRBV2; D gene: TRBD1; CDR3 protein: CASSPRTGRETQYF; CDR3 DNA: TGTGCCAGCAGTCCTCGGACAGGGCGAGAGACCCAGTACTTC
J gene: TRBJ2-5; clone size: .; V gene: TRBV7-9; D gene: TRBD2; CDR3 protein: CASSLGLAGASAQYF; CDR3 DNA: TGTGCCAGCAGCTTAGGACTAGCGGGCGCCTCGGCCCAGTACTTC
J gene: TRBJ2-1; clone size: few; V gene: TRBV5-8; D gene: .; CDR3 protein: CASSLDLFYGIGYNEQFF; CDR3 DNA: TGTGCCAGCAGCTTGGACCTTTTTTACGGGATAGGGTACAATGAGCAGTTCTTC
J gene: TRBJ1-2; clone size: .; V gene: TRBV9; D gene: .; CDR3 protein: CASSAGAGKWDNYGYTF; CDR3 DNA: TGTGCCAGCAGCGCAGGGGCAGGGAAGTGGGATAACTATGGCTACACCTTC
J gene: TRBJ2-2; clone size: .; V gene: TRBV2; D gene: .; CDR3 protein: CASSDRVRNTGELFF; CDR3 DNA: TGTGCCAGCAGTGACAGGGTTCGGAACACCGGGGAGCTGTTTTTT
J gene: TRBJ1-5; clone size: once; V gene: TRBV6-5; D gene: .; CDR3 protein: CASSWTGNQPQHF; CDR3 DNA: TGTGCCAGCAGTTGGACAGGCAATCAGCCCCAGCATTTT
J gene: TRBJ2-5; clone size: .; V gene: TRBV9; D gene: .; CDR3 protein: CASSRGMRETQYF; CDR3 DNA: TGTGCCAGCAGCCGAGGGATGAGAGAGACCCAGTACTTC
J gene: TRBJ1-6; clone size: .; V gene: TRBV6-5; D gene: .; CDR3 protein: CASSLPNSPLHF; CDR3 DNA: TGTGCCAGCAGTCTACCGAATTCACCCCTCCACTTT
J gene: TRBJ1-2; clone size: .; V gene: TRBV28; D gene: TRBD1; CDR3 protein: CASRIQGPYGYTF; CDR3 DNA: TGTGCCAGCAGGATACAGGGGCCTTATGGCTACACCTTC
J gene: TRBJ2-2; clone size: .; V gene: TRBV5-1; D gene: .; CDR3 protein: CASSLAEGRGTYTGELFF; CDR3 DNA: TGCGCCAGCAGCTTGGCCGAGGGCAGGGGAACCTACACCGGGGAGCTGTTTTTT
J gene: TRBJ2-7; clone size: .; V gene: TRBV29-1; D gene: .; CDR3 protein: CSVFVSHYEQYF; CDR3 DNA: TGCAGCGTTTTTGTCAGTCACTACGAGCAGTACTTC
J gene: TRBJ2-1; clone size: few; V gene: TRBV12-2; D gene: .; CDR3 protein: CASRLAGLAGGPPYNEQFF; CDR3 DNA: TGTGCAAGTCGCTTAGCTGGACTAGCGGGAGGGCCACCTTACAATGAGCAGTTCTTC
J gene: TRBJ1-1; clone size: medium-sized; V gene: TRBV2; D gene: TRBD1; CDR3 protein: CASSIRQGAPTEAFF; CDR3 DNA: TGTGCCAGCAGTATAAGACAGGGGGCGCCCACTGAAGCTTTCTTT